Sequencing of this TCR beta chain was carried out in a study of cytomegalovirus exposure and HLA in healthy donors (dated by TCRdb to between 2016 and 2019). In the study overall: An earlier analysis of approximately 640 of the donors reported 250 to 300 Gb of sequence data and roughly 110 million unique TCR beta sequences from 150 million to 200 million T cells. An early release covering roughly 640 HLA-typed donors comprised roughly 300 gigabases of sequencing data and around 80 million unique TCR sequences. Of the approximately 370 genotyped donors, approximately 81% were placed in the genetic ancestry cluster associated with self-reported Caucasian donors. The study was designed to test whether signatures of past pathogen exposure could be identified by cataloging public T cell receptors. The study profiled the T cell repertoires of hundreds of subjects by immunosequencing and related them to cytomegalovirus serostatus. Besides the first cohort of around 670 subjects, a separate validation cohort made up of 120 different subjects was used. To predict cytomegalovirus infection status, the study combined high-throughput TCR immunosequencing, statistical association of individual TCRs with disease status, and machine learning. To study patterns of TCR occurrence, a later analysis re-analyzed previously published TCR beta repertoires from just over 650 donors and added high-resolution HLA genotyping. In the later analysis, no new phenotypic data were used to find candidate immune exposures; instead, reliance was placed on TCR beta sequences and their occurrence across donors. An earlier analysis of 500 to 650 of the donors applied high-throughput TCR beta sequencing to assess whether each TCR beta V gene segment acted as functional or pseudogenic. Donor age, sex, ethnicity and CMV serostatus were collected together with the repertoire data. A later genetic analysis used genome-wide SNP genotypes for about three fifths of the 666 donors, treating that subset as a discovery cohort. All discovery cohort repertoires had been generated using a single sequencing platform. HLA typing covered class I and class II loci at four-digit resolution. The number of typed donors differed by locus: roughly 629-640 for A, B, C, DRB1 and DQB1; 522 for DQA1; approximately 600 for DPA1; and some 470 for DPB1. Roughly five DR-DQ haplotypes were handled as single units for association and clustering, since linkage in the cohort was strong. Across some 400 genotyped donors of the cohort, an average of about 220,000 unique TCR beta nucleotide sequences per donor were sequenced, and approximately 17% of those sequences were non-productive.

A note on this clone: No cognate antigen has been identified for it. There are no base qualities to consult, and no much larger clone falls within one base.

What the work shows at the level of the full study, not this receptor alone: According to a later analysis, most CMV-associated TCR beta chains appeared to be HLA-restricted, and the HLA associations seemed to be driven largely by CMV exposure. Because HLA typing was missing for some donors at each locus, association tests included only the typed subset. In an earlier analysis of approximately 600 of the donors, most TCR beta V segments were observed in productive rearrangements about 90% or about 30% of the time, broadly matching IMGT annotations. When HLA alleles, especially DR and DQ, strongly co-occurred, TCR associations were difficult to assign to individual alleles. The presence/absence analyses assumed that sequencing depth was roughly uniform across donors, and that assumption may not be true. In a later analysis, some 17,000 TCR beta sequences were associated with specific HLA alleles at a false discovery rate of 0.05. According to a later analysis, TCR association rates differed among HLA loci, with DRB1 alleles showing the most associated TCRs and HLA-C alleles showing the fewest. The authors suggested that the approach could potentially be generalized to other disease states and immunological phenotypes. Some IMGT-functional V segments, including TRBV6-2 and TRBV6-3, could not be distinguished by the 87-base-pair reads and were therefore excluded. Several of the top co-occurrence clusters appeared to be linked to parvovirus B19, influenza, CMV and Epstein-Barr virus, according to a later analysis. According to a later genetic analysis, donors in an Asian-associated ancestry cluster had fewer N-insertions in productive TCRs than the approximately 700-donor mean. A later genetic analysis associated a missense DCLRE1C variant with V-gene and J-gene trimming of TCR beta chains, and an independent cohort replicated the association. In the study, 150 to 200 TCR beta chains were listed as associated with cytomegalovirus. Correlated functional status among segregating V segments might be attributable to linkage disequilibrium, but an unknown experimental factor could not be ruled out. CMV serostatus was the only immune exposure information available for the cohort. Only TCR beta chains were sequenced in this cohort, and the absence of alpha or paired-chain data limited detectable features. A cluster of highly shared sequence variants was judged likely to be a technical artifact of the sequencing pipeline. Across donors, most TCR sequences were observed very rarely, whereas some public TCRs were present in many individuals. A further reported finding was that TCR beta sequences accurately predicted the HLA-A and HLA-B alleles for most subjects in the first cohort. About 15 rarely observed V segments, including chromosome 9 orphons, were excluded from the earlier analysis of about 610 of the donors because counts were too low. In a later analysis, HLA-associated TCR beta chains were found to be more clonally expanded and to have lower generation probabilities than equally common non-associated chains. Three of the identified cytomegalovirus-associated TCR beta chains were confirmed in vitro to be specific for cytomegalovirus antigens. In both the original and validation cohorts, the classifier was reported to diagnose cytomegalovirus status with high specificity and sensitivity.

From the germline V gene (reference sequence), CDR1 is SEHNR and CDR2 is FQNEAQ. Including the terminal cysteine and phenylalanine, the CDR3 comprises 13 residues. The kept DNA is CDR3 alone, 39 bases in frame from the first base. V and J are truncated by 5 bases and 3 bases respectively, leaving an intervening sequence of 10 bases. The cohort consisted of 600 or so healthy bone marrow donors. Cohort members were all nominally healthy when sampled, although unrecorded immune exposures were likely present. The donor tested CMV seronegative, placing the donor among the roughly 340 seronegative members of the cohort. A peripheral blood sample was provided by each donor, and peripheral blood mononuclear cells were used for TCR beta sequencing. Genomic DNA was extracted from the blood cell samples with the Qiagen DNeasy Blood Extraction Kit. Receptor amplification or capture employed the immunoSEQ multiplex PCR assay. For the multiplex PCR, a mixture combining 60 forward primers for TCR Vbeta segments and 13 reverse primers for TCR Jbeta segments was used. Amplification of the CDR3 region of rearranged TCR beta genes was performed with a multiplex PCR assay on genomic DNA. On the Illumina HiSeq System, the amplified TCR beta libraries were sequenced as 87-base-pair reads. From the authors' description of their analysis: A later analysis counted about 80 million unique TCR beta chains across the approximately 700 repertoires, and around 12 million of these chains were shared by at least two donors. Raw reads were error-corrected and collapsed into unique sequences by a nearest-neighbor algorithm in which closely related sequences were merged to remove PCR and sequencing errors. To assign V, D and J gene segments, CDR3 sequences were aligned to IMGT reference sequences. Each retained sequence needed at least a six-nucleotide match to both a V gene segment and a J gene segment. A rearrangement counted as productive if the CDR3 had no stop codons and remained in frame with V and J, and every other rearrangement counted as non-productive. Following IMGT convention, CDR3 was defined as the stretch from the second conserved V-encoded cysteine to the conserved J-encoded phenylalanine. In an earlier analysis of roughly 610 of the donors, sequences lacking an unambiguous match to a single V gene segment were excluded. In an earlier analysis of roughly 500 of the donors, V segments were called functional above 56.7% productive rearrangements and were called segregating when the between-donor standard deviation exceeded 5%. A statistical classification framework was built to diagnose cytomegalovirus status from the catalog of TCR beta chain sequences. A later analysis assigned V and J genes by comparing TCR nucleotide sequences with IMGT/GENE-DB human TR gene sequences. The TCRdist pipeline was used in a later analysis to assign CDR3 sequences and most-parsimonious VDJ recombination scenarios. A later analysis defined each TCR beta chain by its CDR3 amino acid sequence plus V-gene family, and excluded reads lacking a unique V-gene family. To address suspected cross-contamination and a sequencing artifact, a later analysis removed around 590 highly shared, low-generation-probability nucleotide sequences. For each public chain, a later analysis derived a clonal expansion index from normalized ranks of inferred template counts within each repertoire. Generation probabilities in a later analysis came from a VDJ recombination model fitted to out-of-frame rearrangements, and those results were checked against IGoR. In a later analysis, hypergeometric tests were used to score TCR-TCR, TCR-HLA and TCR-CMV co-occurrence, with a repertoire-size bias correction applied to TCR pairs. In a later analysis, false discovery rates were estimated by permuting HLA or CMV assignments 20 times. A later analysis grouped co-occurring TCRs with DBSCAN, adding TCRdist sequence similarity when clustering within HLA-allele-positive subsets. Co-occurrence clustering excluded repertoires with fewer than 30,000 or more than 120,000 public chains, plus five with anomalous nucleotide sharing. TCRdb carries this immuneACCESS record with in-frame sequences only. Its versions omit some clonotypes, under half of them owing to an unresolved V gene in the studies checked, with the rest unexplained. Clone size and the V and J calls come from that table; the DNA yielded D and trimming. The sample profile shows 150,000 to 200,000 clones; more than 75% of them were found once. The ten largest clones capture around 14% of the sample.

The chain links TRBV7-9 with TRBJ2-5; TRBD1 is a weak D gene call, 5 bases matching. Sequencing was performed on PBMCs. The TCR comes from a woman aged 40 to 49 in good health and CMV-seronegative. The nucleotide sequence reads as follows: TGTGCCAGCAGCGCCACAGGAAAAGAGACCCAGTACTTC. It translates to CASSATGKETQYF. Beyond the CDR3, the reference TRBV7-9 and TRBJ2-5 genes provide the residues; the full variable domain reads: DTGVSQNPRHKITKRGQNVTFRCDPISEHNRLYWYRQTLGQGPEFLTYFQNEAQLEKSRLLSDRFSAERPKGSFSTLEIQRTEQGDSAMYLCASSATGKETQYFGPGTRLLVL.